This TCR beta chain was sequenced during a study of immune evolution from preneoplasia to lung adenocarcinoma. General study points: Clonality was highest in normal lung, lower in later-stage lesions apparently.

Trimming shortened V by 5 bases and J by 6 bases, and 17 bases separated the two germline ends. Germline loops: CDR1 SGHAT, CDR2 FQNNGV. The CDR3 covers 14 residues. H&E slides confirmed each diagnosis, reviewed by two pathologists independently. As regards this clone: The antigen is unknown.

Method: immunoSEQ multiplex PCR; TCRdb's copy keeps in-frame clones and lacks some. The sample carries roughly 40,000 clones, 74% recorded once. This rearrangement joins TRBV11-2 to TRBJ2-7; tentative D call: TRBD2 (6 bases). This TCR derives from a person between 55 and 70 years old with lung adenocarcinoma. Sequenced input: FFPE invasive lung adenocarcinoma tissue. This CDR3 reads CASSLGDFLSEQYF. In nucleotides, the CDR3 is TGTGCCAGCAGCCTAGGGGACTTCCTCAGCGAGCAGTACTTC.